These 10 T cell receptor beta chains came from one sample sequenced in a study of PD-L1 blockade in urothelial cancer. Profiling relied on immunoSEQ multiplex PCR, and the TCRdb table lists in-frame clones only, not all of them. In the table there are around 69,000 clones, 85% to 95% of which are singletons. As to time point: peripheral blood 6 weeks after treatment start. The specimen comprised PBMCs, sampled around atezolizumab (anti-PD-L1) treatment. The receptor source for this set is a woman aged 80 or over with urothelial cancer.

The CDR3 DNA sequence: TGCAGCGTTGGGGGGGGCTCTGGGGCCAACGTCCTGACTTTC. This translates into CSVGGGSGANVLTF. V usage is TRBV29-1 and J usage is TRBJ2-6; 7 bases fit TRBD2. Germline CDR1 and CDR2: SQVTM and ANQGSEA. J lost 0 bases, V lost 4 bases, and 0 bases had no gene match. The CDR3 covers 14 residues.

The rearrangement joins TRBV27 to TRBJ2-2; 10 nucleotides match TRBD2. The CDR3 is 14 amino acids. Losses at the gene ends were 6 bases for V and 6 bases for J; bases not matched to a gene: 4. Germline CDR1 reads MNHEY; CDR2 reads SMNVEV (reference sequence). CDR3 nucleotide sequence: TGTGCCAGCAGGGGGACTAGCGCGGCCGGGGAGCTGTTTTTT. The encoded protein is CASRGTSAAGELFF.

In its sample, this clone was seen a few times. The genes are TRBV19 and TRBJ1-5, with unresolved D. From germline, CDR1 is LNHDA and CDR2 SQIVND (reference sequence). CDR3 length: 14 residues. V dropped 3 bases and J dropped 1 base, with 7 bases sitting between them. The CDR3 loop reads CASSMRESNQPQHF. The CDR3 coding sequence is TGTGCCAGTAGTATGAGAGAGAGCAATCAGCCCCAGCATTTT.

J is TRBJ1-4 and V is TRBV10-3; D is unclear. The CDR3 is 13 amino acids. Germline values: CDR1 ENHRY, CDR2 SYGVKD. The V end lost 6 bases, the J end lost 6 bases, and 11 bases lay between the germline ends. CDR3 in DNA: TGTGCCATCAGCCCCGGGTTAGATGAAAAACTGTTTTTT. Encoded protein: CAISPGLDEKLFF.

Here the CDR3 reads CASSSTGAYSNQPQHF. CDR3 nucleotide sequence: TGTGCCAGCAGCTCGACAGGGGCCTATAGCAATCAGCCCCAGCATTTT. This sequence joins TRBV5-5 and TRBJ1-5, with TRBD1 identical over 8 bases. Germline values: CDR1 SGHKS, CDR2 YYEKEE (reference sequence). J gave up 0 bases and V 3 bases, and 5 bases lay outside the gene matches. The CDR3 loop spans 16 amino acids.

The chain joins TRBV18 to TRBJ1-3; D call uncertain. The CDR3 spans 14 residues. V gave up 4 bases and J gave up 1 base, with 8 bases separating them. The germline V gene encodes CDR1 KGHSH and CDR2 LQKENI. CDR3 DNA: TGTGCCAGCTCACTTCGGGAGTCTGGAAACACCATATATTTT. Translating gives CASSLRESGNTIYF.

This chain links TRBV28 with TRBJ2-7; 11 bases map to TRBD2. Per the germline V gene, CDR1 is MDHEN and CDR2 is SYDVKM. With 5 bases clipped from V and 3 bases from J, the junction kept 9 bases outside the gene matches. There are 16 residues in the CDR3. CDR3 sequence: CASSLLTSGSIYEQYF. Written as DNA, the CDR3 is TGTGCCAGCAGTCTACTCACTAGCGGGAGTATCTACGAGCAGTACTTC.

The chain uses TRBV28 and TRBJ1-4; TRBD1 aligns across 10 bases. Trimming removed 7 bases from V and 8 bases from J; junction bases left unmatched: 7. The CDR3 runs to 14 residues. Germline CDR1 and CDR2: MDHEN and SYDVKM. CDR3 DNA: TGTGCCAGCACCTCCCCGACAGGGGGCGAAAAACTGTTTTTT. Its translation: CASTSPTGGEKLFF.

This chain links TRBV5-4 with TRBJ1-2, with 9 bases lining up with TRBD1. Germline V gene data show CDR1 as SGHNT and CDR2 as YYREEE (reference sequence). The trim removed 4 bases at V and 5 bases at J, leaving 12 bases unmatched. The CDR3 covers 16 residues. The DNA for the CDR3 is TGTGCCAGCAGCCTACCGACAGGGGGGATCCCTTATGGCTACACCTTC. This sequence encodes CASSLPTGGIPYGYTF.

The CDR3 DNA is TGTGCCACCGAGGGACAGGGAGGTAAAAATGAGCAGTTCTTC. As protein: CATEGQGGKNEQFF. This chain connects TRBV28 to TRBJ2-1, with 9 bases fitting TRBD1. Germline trimming cut 10 bases from V and 7 bases from J; bases unmatched to any gene: 11. Germline-derived CDR1 and CDR2 are MDHEN and SYDVKM. The CDR3 is 14 amino acids.